The clone carrying this T cell receptor (beta chain) has more than one count but fewer than ten. V lost 6 bases to trimming and J lost 10 bases; unmatched junction nucleotides: 6. Germline lookup yields CDR1 SGHTA and CDR2 FQGNSA. The CDR3 is made up of 13 amino acids. The data were taken from a study of T cell responses to AZD1222 COVID-19 vaccine. The method was immunoSEQ multiplex PCR; TCRdb's version includes in-frame clones alone and lacks a portion of them. The repertoire consists of approximately 110,000 clones, with more than 85% occurring once and the leading ten covering about 1.2%. The TCR comes from an adult in good health. The gene calls are TRBV7-2 and TRBJ1-6, with 7 bases matching TRBD1. Sequencing used peripheral blood, obtained on day 0 of AZD1222 vaccination. CDR3 residues: CASRPDRVSPLHF. CDR3 bases: TGTGCCAGCAGACCTGACAGGGTCTCACCCCTCCACTTT. Based on the CDR3 plus reference TRBV7-2 and TRBJ1-6, the full variable domain is GAGVSQSPSNKVTEKGKDVELRCDPISGHTALYWYRQSLGQGLEFLIYFQGNSAPDKSGLPSDRFSAERTGGSVSTLTIQRTQQEDSAVYLCASRPDRVSPLHFGNGTRLTVT.